This T cell receptor (beta chain) comes out of a study of beta chain features in type 1 diabetes. Study-level points and caveats: Sampled from patients, naive, central memory and Treg TCRB repertoires appeared more similar than those sampled from healthy donors. Whether HLA type affects TCRB rearrangement stayed undetermined in the present work. Cells expressing TCR highly could be over-represented by cDNA sequencing.

CD4+ naive, central memory, regulatory and stem cell-like memory cells were sorted via CD45RO/CCR7/CD25/CD127/CD95/CD27. The authors reverse transcribed all of the isolated RNA, so sequencing captured expressed TCRB transcripts. Measured with immunoSEQ multiplex PCR; TCRdb has only the in-frame clones, and not every one. The sample comprises roughly 400,000 clones, approximately 15% of which are singletons, and about 0.04% rests with the top ten. CDR1 is SEHNR, CDR2 FQNEAQ, per germline (reference sequence). This CDR3 region has 13 residues. Trimming removed 5 bases from V and 8 bases from J, with 12 bases in between. There are a few counts of this clone. Its antigen is as yet unknown.

J is TRBJ1-4 and V is TRBV7-9; possibly TRBD1 for D (6 bases). Material for sequencing was naive CD4+ T cells from blood. The sequence derives from a man aged 25 to 40 in good health. CDR3 loop: CASSRTVGEKLFF. CDR3 nucleotides: TGTGCCAGCAGCAGGACAGTAGGGGAAAAACTGTTTTTT.